This T cell receptor (beta chain) was found in a study of T cell responses to AZD1222 COVID-19 vaccine. Points from the study as a whole: Baseline seropositivity characterized only 5 or 6 AZD1222 recipients. Donors, mostly white British, included more females; clonal diversity was possibly underestimated. Targets within unmutated variant regions were reportedly found for nearly half of spike-specific TCRs. When two AZD1222 doses had been given, Spike-specific TCR breadth and depth rose.

V lost 4 bases and J 6 bases, leaving 15 bases between the germline ends. CDR1 MNHEY and CDR2 SVGEGT come from the germline V gene. CDR3 length: 14 amino acids. Comments on this clone: Antigen specificity is unknown.

Data came from immunoSEQ multiplex PCR; TCRdb stores just in-frame clones and leaves some out. The table has about 150,000 clones, roughly 88% seen once. Sequencing used peripheral blood, obtained on day 0 of MenACWY control vaccination. The receptor was derived from an adult in good health. The J gene is TRBJ1-1, the V gene TRBV6-2 or TRBV6-3; D call uncertain. The CDR3 bases are TGTGCCAGCAGTTCTCATGGTAGGGAGGCTGAAGCTTTCTTT. Its translation: CASSSHGREAEAFF.